This entry concerns a single TCR beta chain. Trimming removed 1 base at V and 4 bases at J, with 14 bases between. The CDR3 runs to 15 residues. Germline CDR1 is SNHLY and CDR2 is FYNNEI. The data were taken from a study of blood T cell repertoires in COVID-19. Study-level background: PBMCs, B-cell-depleted T cells, or T cells were the source of the cDNA or gDNA that made up the material.

Original methodology: Reference gene primer amplification in the assay estimated nucleated cell counts. Data came from immunoSEQ multiplex PCR; TCRdb stores just in-frame clones and leaves some out. V, J and clone size are taken as reported in that table, and D and trimming were inferred from the DNA itself. The profile shows 390,000 or so clones, approximately 88% of them singletons. Seattle cases were enrolled at active infection and followed longitudinally. This receptor was identified in a woman in her 30s with COVID-19, enrolled during active disease. The rearrangement uses TRBV2 and TRBJ2-7; D is possibly TRBD1 (5 bases). The sequenced sample was peripheral blood. CDR3 protein: CASSEGQGWGYEQYV. The CDR3 DNA sequence: TGTGCCAGCAGTGAAGGGCAGGGTTGGGGATACGAGCAGTACGTC.